This TCR beta chain was identified during a study of T cell responses to AZD1222 COVID-19 vaccine. Worth noting for this clone: As yet, its antigen is unknown.

Clones were sequenced by immunoSEQ multiplex PCR, and TCRdb holds only the in-frame ones, with some missing. The sample has 130,000 to 150,000 clones; more than 90% are singletons. Regarding the study as a whole: Among those given AZD1222, only five or six were seropositive at baseline. Donors were largely white British and mainly female; clonal diversity was possibly underestimated.

Looked up from germline, CDR1 is WSHSY and CDR2 is SAAADI. The CDR3 runs to 14 residues. The V end lost 2 bases, the J end lost 4 bases, and 11 bases lay between the germline ends. Specimen: peripheral blood, collected on day 0 of AZD1222 vaccination. The TCR originated in an adult in good health. The J gene is TRBJ2-5, the V gene TRBV10-2; D is possibly TRBD1 (6 bases). CDR3 protein: CASSETGWGETQYF. CDR3 bases: TGCGCCAGCAGTGAGACAGGGTGGGGAGAGACCCAGTACTTC.